The following is a T cell receptor (beta chain) sequence with its context. Its antigen is currently unknown. The CDR3 contains 18 residues. Trimming removed 4 bases from V and 0 bases from J, with 19 bases in between. Germline assignment: CDR1 SGHNT and CDR2 YENEEA. With baseline, cycle 4 day 1, and cycle 7 day 1 as timepoints, blood was sampled. This sample stems from a study of OX40 agonist ivuxolimab in advanced cancers. Study at large: Subjects had a mean age of roughly 60 years, with a range of roughly 20 to 79; around 80% were male.

General study findings and limits: Blood T cells, both CD4+ and CD8+, expanded clonally by week 6 at 0.1 to 3.0 mg/kg.

TCRdb's table, derived via immunoSEQ multiplex PCR, lists solely in-frame clones and lacks some. The data contain roughly 90,000 clones, approximately 90% of them seen just once; the ten biggest clones take up roughly 0.32%. This rearrangement joins TRBV11-3 to TRBJ2-1; D is possibly TRBD2 (6 bases). Sequenced here: CD4+ or CD8+ T cells sorted from blood, sampled in a trial of the OX40 agonist ivuxolimab. This TCR derives from an adult with an advanced solid tumor such as melanoma, head and neck, liver or kidney cancer. The CDR3 is CASSSPRDWLSSYNEQFF. The DNA for the CDR3 is TGTGCCAGCAGCTCACCAAGGGACTGGCTGAGCTCCTACAATGAGCAGTTCTTC. The complete variable domain, with remaining parts taken from reference TRBV11-3 and TRBJ2-1, reads EAGVVQSPRYKIIEKKQPVAFWCNPISGHNTLYWYLQNLGQGPELLIRYENEEAVDDSQLPKDRFSAERLKGVDSTLKIQPAELGDSAVYLCASSSPRDWLSSYNEQFFGPGTRLTVL.